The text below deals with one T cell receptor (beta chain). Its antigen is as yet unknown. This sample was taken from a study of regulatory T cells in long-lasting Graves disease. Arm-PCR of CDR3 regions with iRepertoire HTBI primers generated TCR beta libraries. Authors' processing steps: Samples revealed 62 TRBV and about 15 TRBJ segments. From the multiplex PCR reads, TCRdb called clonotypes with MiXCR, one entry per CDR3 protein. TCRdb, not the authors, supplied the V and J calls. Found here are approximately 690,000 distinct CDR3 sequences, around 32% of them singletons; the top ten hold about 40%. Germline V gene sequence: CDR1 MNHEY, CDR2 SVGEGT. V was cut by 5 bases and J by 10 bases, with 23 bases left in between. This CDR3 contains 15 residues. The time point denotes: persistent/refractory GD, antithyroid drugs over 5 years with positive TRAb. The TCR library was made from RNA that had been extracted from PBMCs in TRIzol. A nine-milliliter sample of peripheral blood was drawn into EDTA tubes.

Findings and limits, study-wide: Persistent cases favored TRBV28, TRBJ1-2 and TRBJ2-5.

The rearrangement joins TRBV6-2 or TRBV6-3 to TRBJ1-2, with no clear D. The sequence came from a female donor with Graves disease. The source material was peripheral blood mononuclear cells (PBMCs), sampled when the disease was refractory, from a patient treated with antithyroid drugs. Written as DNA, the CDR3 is TGTGCCAGCAGTGAACCCGGCGGAGGAATCTTTGCCTACACCTTC. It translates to CASSEPGGGIFAYTF.